A selection of T cell receptor beta chains follows, all from one sample in a study of blood T cell repertoires in COVID-19. Method: immunoSEQ multiplex PCR; TCRdb's copy keeps in-frame clones and lacks some. The sample records about 300,000 clones, roughly 91% being singletons. Source material: peripheral blood. The receptors here all came from a young woman with COVID-19, enrolled during active disease. Each CDR3 is given with its conserved first and last residue. The D gene is left open where the match is weak. The size entry is marked missing in some rows and otherwise reads once, few, many or a size class.

>NA|TRBV5-6|TRBD1|TRBJ2-1
TGTGCCAGCAGCTTAGAGGGGGCGCGATGGAATGAGCAGTTCTTC
CASSLEGARWNEQFF
>NA|TRBV30|NA|TRBJ2-1
TGTGCCTGGAGTGTAGACAGCAATGAGCAGTTCTTC
CAWSVDSNEQFF
>NA|TRBV28|TRBD1|TRBJ1-2
TGTGCCAGCAGACCAGGGGGCGACTATGGCTACACCTTC
CASRPGGDYGYTF
>NA|TRBV14|NA|TRBJ2-5
TGTGCCAGCAGCCAAGAGGCCAGGGTCGAGACCCAGTACTTC
CASSQEARVETQYF
>few|TRBV7-3|TRBD2|TRBJ2-5
TGTGCCAGCAGCCTGGGACTAGCTAGACAAGAGACCCAGTACTTC
CASSLGLARQETQYF
>NA|TRBV19|NA|TRBJ2-3
TGTGCCAGTAGGATGAGGGGCGGGATAGATACGCAGTATTTT
CASRMRGGIDTQYF
>NA|TRBV24-1|TRBD1|TRBJ1-4
TGTGCCACCAGTGTTGCGGGACAGGGCCATGAAAAACTGTTTTTT
CATSVAGQGHEKLFF
>NA|TRBV10-3|TRBD1|TRBJ1-1
TGTGCCATCAGTGAAACCGGGACAGGGGGCACTGAAGCTTTCTTT
CAISETGTGGTEAFF
>NA|TRBV7-9|TRBD1|TRBJ1-2
TGTGCCAGCAGCTTACAGGGGGCGGCGCTTTCCTATGGCTACACCTTC
CASSLQGAALSYGYTF
>NA|TRBV4-1|NA|TRBJ2-5
TGCGCCAGCAGCCAAGGAGTGTCAACTGAAGAGACCCAGTACTTC
CASSQGVSTEETQYF
>NA|TRBV21-1|NA|TRBJ1-5
TGTGCCAGCAGATACAGGGGCCCCCGGAATCAGCCCCAGCATTTT
CASRYRGPRNQPQHF
>NA|TRBV2|NA|TRBJ1-1
TGTGCCAGCACTCCGACGTCGCTGGGGAGCACTGAAGCTTTCTTT
CASTPTSLGSTEAFF
>NA|TRBV19|NA|TRBJ1-5
TGTGCCAGTAGTGTCTCAGGGCAGCCCAATCAGCCCCAGCATTTT
CASSVSGQPNQPQHF
>NA|TRBV4-2|NA|TRBJ1-2
TGTGCCAGCAGAGGGGAGGGGGTCGGCAATTATGGCTACACCTTC
CASRGEGVGNYGYTF
>NA|TRBV7-9|NA|TRBJ2-5
TGTGCCAGCAGCTCCACCCTCGCGGAAGAGACCCAGTACTTC
CASSSTLAEETQYF
>NA|TRBV24-1|NA|TRBJ2-5
TGTGCCACCAGTGACGAGGTCGGAGGGATGGAGACCCAGTACTTC
CATSDEVGGMETQYF
>NA|TRBV4-2|NA|TRBJ2-1
TGTGCCAGCAGCCAAGGGACAGCCAACTCCTACAATGAGCAGTTCTTC
CASSQGTANSYNEQFF
>NA|TRBV7-2|NA|TRBJ2-5
TGTGCCAGCAGCCCCACCATGGGGCACCAAGAGACCCAGTACTTC
CASSPTMGHQETQYF
>NA|TRBV2|NA|TRBJ1-1
TGTGCCAGCAGTTCTCGGCAGGGGCGCACTGAAGCTTTCTTT
CASSSRQGRTEAFF
>NA|TRBV18|TRBD1|TRBJ1-2
TGTGCCAGCTCACCACAGCAGGAAGGGGGCCTGGGGGGCTACACCTTC
CASSPQQEGGLGGYTF
>NA|TRBV2|TRBD1|TRBJ2-2
TGTGCCAGCAAAGAGTTGGGGACAGCAACCGGGGAGCTGTTTTTT
CASKELGTATGELFF
>NA|TRBV4-1|NA|TRBJ1-1
TGCGCCAGCAGCCAAATCTCGACTGGGAACACTGAAGCTTTCTTT
CASSQISTGNTEAFF
>NA|TRBV3-1/TRBV3-2|TRBD1|TRBJ1-6
TGTGCCAGCAGCCCCAGGACAGGGAGGTATAATTCACCCCTCCACTTT
CASSPRTGRYNSPLHF
>once|TRBV15|TRBD1|TRBJ2-5
TGTGCCACCAGCAGAAACCCCCAGGGGGTAGGGGAGACCCAGTACTTC
CATSRNPQGVGETQYF
>few|TRBV4-3|TRBD1|TRBJ2-7
TGCGCCAGCAGCCAAGATCGGACAGGGGTCTACGAGCAGTACTTC
CASSQDRTGVYEQYF
>NA|TRBV6-5|TRBD2|TRBJ2-1
TGTGCCAGCACTCCCCCGGAGCGGGGGGTCAATGAGCAGTTCTTC
CASTPPERGVNEQFF
>NA|TRBV5-1|NA|TRBJ1-2
TGCGCCAGCAGCTGGGGCGGATCCTATGGCTACACCTTC
CASSWGGSYGYTF
>NA|TRBV28|NA|TRBJ2-1
TGTGCCAGCAGAAAAACTAGCATACGAGGGCAGTTCTTC
CASRKTSIRGQFF
>NA|TRBV11-2|TRBD1|TRBJ1-2
TGTGCCAGCAGCTCGGGACAGCTAATCTATGGCTACACCTTC
CASSSGQLIYGYTF
>few|TRBV5-6|NA|TRBJ1-2
TGTGCCAGCAGCTTGGCTCGGGGGACGAATAACTATGGCTACACCTTC
CASSLARGTNNYGYTF